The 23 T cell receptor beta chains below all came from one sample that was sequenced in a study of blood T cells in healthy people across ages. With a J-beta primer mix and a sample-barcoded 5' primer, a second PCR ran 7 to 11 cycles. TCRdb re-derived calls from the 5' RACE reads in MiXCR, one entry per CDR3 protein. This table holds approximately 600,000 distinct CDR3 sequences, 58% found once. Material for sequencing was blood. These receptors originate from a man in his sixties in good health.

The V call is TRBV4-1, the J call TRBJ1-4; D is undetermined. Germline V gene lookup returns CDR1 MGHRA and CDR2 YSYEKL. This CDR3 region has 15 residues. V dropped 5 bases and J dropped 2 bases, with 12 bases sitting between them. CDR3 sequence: CASSTKGGTNEKLFF. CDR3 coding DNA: TGCGCCAGCAGCACCAAGGGAGGGACTAATGAAAAACTGTTTTTT.

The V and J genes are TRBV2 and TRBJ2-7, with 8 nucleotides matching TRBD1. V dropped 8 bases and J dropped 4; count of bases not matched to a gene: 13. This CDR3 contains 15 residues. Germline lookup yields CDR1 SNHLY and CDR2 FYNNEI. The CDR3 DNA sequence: TGTGCCAGCTTCCGTTGGGGGACAGGTGTATACGAGCAGTACTTC. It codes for CASFRWGTGVYEQYF.

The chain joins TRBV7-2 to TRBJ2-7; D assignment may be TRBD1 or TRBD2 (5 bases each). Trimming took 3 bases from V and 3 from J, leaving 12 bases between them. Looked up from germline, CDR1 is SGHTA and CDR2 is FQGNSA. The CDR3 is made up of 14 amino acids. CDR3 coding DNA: TGTGCCAGCAGCTTTCGGGGACCACTCTACGAGCAGTACTTC. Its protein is CASSFRGPLYEQYF. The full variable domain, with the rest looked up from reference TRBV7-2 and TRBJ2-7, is GAGVSQSPSNKVTEKGKDVELRCDPISGHTALYWYRQSLGQGLEFLIYFQGNSAPDKSGLPSDRFSAERTGGSVSTLTIQRTQQEDSAVYLCASSFRGPLYEQYFGPGTRLTVT.

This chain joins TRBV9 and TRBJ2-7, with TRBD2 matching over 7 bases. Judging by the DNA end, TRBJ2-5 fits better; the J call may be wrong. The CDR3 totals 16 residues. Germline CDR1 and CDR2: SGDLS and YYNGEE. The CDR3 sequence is CASSVGGGGRGETQYF. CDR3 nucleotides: TGTGCCAGCAGCGTAGGCGGCGGGGGTCGGGGAGAGACCCAGTACTTC.

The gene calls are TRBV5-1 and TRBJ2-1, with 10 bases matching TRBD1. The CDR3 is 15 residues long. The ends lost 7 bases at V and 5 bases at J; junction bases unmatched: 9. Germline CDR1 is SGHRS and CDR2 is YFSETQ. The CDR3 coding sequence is TGCGCCAGCTCTTCGGGACAGGGGTATGACAATGAGCAGTTCTTC. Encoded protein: CASSSGQGYDNEQFF.

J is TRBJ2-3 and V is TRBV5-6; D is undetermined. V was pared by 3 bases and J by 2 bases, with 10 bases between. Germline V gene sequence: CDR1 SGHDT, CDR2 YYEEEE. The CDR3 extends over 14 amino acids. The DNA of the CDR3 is TGTGCCAGCAGCTCACCTAGGTTCACAGATACGCAGTATTTT. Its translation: CASSSPRFTDTQYF.

The CDR3 DNA reads as TGTGCCAGCACCCTGGTCCCTGGACCCAGCTATGGCTACACCTTC. It specifies CASTLVPGPSYGYTF. V is TRBV7-2 and J is TRBJ1-2; D not certain. The CDR3 is 15 amino acids. Germline V gives CDR1 SGHTA, CDR2 FQGNSA. V was shortened by 7 bases and J by 4 bases, with 19 bases between the two germline ends.

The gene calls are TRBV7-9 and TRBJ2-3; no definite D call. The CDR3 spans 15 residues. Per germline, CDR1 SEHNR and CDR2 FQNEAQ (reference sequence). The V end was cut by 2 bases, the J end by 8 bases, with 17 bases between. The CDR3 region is CASSLFSLAESTQYF. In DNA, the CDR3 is TGTGCCAGCAGCTTATTCAGCTTAGCAGAGAGTACGCAGTATTTT.

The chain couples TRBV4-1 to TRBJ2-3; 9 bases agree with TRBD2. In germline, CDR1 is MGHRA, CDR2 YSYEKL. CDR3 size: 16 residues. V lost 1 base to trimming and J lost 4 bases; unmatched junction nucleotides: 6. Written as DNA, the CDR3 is TGCGCCAGCAGCCAAGCTCTAGCGGGGTGGGCAGATACGCAGTATTTT. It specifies CASSQALAGWADTQYF.

In DNA form, the CDR3 reads TGTGCCAGCAGGACTAGCTCGGCAGATACGCAGTATTTT. It codes for CASRTSSADTQYF. The gene calls are TRBV6-1 and TRBJ2-3, with TRBD2 matching 7 bases. Germline-derived CDR1 and CDR2 are MNHNS and SASEGT. This CDR3 is built from 13 residues. After removal of 6 bases from V and 4 bases from J, the junction contained 4 bases not matched to a gene.

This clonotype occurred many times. CDR3 loop: CASSDLGTEAFF. For the CDR3, the DNA is TGTGCCAGCAGCGATCTGGGCACTGAAGCTTTCTTT. The chain is built from TRBV12-3 or TRBV12-4 and TRBJ1-1; no firm D call. Trimming took off 6 bases at V and 4 bases at J, with 9 bases between the two ends. The CDR3 loop spans 12 amino acids.

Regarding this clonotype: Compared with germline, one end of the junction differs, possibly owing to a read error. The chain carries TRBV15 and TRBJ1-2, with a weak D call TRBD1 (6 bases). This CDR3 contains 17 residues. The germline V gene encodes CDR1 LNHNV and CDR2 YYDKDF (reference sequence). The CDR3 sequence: CASSRGGEEGPNYGYTF. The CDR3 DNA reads TGTGCCTCCAGCAGAGGGGGAGAGGAGGGGCCTAACTATGGCTACACCTTC.

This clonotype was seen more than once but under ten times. The CDR3 DNA follows: TGTGCCATCCAGGAGGGGACAGGGGCCTACGAGCAGTACTTC. This gives the protein CAIQEGTGAYEQYF. This rearrangement joins TRBV10-3 to TRBJ2-7; 10 bases line up with TRBD1. The CDR3 contains 14 residues. The junction had 6 bases not matched to a gene; V was cut back by 8 bases and J by 2 bases. The V gene's germline CDR1 is ENHRY and CDR2 SYGVKD.

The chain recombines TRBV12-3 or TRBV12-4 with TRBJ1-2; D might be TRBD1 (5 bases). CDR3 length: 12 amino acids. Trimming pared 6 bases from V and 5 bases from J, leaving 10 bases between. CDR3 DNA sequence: TGTGCCAGCAGCCCAGGGCTGTATGGCTACACCTTC. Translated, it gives CASSPGLYGYTF.

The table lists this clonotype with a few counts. CDR3 DNA: TGCAGCGTTGCCTCCGGGGGCGTCGGAGAGACCCAGTACTTC. Protein sequence: CSVASGGVGETQYF. This chain uses TRBV29-1 with TRBJ2-5; D is perhaps TRBD1 or TRBD2 (6 bases each). CDR1 is SQVTM, CDR2 ANQGSEA, per germline. The V gene lost 4 bases and the J gene lost 4 bases, with 16 bases spanning the gap. The CDR3 is 14 residues long.

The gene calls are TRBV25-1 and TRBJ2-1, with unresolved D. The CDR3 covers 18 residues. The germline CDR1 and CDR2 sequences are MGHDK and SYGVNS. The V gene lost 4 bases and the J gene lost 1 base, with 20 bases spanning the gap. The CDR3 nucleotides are TGTGCCAGCAGTGGGGGAAAGGCCGGGCGGCTATCCTACAATGAGCAGTTCTTC. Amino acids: CASSGGKAGRLSYNEQFF.

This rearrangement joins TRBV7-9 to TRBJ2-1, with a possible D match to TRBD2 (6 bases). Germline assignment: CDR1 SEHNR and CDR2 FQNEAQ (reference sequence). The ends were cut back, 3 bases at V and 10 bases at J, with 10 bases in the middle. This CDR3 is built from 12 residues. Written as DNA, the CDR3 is TGTGCCAGCAGCTTTCGGCGGGACGAGCAGTTCTTC. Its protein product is CASSFRRDEQFF.

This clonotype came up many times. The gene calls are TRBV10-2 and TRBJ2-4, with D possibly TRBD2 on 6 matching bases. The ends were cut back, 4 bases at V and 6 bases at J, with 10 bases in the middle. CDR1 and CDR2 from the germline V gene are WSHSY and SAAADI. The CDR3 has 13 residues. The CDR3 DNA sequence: TGCGCCAGCAGTGCCGGGGGTGGAAACATTCAGTACTTC. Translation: CASSAGGGNIQYF.

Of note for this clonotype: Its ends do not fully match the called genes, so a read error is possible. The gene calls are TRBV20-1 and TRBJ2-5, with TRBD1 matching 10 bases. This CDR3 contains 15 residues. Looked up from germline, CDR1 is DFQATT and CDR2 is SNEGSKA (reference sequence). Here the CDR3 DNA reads TGCAGTGCTAGAGGGACAGGGGGAATTCAAGAGACCCTGTACTTC. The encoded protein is CSARGTGGIQETLYF.

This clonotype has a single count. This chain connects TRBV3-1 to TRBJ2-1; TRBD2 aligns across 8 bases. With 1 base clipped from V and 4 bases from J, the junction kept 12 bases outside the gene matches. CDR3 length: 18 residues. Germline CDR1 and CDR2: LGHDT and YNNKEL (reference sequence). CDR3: CASSQGGTSGGIYNEQFF. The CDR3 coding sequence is TGTGCCAGCAGCCAAGGGGGGACCAGCGGGGGCATTTACAATGAGCAGTTCTTC.

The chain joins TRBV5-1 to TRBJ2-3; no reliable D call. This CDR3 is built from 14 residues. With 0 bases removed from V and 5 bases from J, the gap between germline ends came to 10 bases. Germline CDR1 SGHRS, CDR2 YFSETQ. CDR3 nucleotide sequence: TGCGCCAGCAGCTTGGTTTACGTCCGAGATACGCAGTATTTT. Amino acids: CASSLVYVRDTQYF. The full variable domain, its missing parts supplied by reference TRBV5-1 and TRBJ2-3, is KAGVTQTPRYLIKTRGQQVTLSCSPISGHRSVSWYQQTPGQGLQFLFEYFSETQRNKGNFPGRFSGRQFSNSRSEMNVSTLELGDSALYLCASSLVYVRDTQYFGPGTRLTVL.

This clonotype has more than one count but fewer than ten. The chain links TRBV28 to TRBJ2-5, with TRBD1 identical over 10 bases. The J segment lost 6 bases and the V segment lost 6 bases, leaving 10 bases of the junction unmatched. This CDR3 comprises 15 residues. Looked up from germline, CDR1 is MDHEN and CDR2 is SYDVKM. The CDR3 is CASRGGQGVRKTQYF. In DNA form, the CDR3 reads TGTGCCAGCAGGGGAGGACAGGGGGTGAGAAAGACCCAGTACTTC.

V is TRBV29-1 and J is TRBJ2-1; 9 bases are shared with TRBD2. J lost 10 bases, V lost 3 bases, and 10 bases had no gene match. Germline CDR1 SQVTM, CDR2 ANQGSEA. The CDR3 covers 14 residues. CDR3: CSVEPSGAHGEQFF. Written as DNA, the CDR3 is TGCAGCGTTGAGCCTAGCGGGGCCCACGGAGAGCAGTTCTTC.